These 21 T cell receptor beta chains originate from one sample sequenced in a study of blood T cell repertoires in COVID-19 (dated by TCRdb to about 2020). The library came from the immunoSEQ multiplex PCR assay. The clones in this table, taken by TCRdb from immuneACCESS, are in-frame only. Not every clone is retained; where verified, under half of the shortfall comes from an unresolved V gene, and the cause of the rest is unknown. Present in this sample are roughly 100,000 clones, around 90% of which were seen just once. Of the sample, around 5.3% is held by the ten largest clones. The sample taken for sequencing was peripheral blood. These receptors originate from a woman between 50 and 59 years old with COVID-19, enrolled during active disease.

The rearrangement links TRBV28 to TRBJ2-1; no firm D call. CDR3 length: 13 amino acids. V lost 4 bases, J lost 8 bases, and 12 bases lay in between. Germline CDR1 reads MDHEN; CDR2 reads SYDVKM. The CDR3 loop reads CASSYYVGDEQFF. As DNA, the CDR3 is TGTGCCAGCAGTTATTACGTCGGTGATGAGCAGTTCTTC.

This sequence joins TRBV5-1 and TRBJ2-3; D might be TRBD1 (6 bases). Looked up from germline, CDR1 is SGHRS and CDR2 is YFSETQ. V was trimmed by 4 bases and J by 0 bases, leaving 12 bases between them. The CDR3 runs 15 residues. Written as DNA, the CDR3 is TGCGCCAGCAGCCCGGACAGTAGTAGCACAGATACGCAGTATTTT. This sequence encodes CASSPDSSSTDTQYF.

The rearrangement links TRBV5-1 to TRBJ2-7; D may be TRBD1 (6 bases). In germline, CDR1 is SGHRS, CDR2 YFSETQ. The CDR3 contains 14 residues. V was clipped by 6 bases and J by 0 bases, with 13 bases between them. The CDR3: CASKGGQVSYEQYF. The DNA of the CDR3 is TGCGCCAGCAAAGGGGGACAAGTCTCCTACGAGCAGTACTTC. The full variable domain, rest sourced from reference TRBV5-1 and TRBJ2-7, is KAGVTQTPRYLIKTRGQQVTLSCSPISGHRSVSWYQQTPGQGLQFLFEYFSETQRNKGNFPGRFSGRQFSNSRSEMNVSTLELGDSALYLCASKGGQVSYEQYFGPGTRLTVT.

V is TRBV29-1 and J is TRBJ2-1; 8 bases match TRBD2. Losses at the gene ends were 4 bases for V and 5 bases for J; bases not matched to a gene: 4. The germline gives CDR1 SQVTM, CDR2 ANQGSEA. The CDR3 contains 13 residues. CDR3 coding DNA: TGCAGCGTTGTCGGGACTAGTCACAATGAGCAGTTCTTC. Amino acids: CSVVGTSHNEQFF.

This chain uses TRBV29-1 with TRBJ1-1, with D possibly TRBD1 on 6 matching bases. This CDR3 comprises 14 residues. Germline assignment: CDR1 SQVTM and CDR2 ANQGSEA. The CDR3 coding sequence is TGCACCGCGAGGGAGCAGGGACAGAACACTGAAGCTTTCTTT. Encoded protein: CTAREQGQNTEAFF.

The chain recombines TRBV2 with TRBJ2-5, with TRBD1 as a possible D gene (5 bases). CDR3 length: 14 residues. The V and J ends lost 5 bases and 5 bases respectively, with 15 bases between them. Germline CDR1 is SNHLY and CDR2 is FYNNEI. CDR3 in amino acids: CASSSTGPRETQYF. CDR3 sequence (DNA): TGTGCCAGCAGTAGTACAGGACCCCGGGAGACCCAGTACTTC. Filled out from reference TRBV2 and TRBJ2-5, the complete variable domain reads EPEVTQTPSHQVTQMGQEVILRCVPISNHLYFYWYRQILGQKVEFLVSFYNNEISEKSEIFDDQFSVERPDGSNFTLKIRSTKLEDSAMYFCASSSTGPRETQYFGPGTRLLVL.

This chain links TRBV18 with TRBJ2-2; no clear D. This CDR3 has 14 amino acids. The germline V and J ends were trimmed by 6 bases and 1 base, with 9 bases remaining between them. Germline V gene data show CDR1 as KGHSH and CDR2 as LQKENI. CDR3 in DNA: TGTGCCAGCTCGTCCCGACAGAACACCGGGGAGCTGTTTTTT. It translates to CASSSRQNTGELFF.

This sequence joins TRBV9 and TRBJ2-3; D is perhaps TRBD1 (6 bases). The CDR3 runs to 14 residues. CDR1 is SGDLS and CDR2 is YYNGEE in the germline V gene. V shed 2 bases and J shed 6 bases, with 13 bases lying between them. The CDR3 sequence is CASSVQTGGDTQYF. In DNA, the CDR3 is TGTGCCAGCAGCGTCCAGACAGGCGGCGATACGCAGTATTTT. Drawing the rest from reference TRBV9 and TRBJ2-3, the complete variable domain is DSGVTQTPKHLITATGQRVTLRCSPRSGDLSVYWYQQSLDQGLQFLIQYYNGEERAKGNILERFSAQQFPDLHSELNLSSLELGDSALYFCASSVQTGGDTQYFGPGTRLTVL.

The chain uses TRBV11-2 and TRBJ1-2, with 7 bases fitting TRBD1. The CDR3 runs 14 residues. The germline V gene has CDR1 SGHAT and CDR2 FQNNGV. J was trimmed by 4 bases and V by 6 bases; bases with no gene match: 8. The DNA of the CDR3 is TGTGCCAGCAGACCAACGGGACAGATCTATGGCTACACCTTC. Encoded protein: CASRPTGQIYGYTF.

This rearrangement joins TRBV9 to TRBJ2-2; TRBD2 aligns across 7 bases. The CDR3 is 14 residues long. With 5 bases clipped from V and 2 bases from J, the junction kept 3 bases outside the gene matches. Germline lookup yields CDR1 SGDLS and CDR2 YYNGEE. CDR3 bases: TGTGCCAGCAGGACTAGCCCAAACACCGGGGAGCTGTTTTTT. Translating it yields CASRTSPNTGELFF.

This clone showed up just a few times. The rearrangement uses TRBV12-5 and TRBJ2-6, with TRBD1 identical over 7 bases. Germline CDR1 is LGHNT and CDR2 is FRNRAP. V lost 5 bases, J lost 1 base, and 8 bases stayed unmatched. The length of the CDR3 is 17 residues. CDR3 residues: CASGLILRGSGANVLTF. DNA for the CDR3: TGTGCTAGTGGTCTGATACTCAGGGGGTCTGGGGCCAACGTCCTGACTTTC.

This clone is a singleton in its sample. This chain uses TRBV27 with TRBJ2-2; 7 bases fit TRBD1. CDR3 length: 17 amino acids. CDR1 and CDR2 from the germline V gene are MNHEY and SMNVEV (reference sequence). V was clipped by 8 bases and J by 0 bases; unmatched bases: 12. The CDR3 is CASGLALGTANTGELFF. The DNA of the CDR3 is TGTGCCAGCGGGCTCGCCCTCGGGACAGCGAACACCGGGGAGCTGTTTTTT.

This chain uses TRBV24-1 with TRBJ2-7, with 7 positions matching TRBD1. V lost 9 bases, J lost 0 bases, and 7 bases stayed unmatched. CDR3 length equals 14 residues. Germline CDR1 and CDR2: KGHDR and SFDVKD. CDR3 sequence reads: CATRDSYSSYEQYF. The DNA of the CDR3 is TGTGCCACCCGGGACAGCTATTCCTCCTACGAGCAGTACTTC.

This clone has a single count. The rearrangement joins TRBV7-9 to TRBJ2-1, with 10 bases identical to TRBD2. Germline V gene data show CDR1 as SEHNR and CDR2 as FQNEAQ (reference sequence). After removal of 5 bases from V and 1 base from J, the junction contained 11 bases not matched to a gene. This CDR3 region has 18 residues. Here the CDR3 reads CASSPGIAGGGSYNEQFF. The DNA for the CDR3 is TGTGCCAGCAGCCCTGGGATAGCGGGGGGCGGGTCCTACAATGAGCAGTTCTTC.

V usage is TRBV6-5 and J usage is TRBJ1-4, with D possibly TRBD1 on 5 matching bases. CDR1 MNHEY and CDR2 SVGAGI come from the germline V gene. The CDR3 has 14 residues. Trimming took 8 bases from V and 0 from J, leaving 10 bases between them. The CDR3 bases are TGTGCCAGCGGGGCAGATGCAACTAATGAAAAACTGTTTTTT. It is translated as CASGADATNEKLFF.

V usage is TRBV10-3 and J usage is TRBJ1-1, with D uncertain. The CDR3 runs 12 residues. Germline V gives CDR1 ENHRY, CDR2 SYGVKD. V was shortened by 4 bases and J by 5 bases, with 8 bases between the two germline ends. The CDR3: CAISVGETEAFF. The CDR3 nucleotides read TGTGCCATCAGTGTCGGGGAAACTGAAGCTTTCTTT.

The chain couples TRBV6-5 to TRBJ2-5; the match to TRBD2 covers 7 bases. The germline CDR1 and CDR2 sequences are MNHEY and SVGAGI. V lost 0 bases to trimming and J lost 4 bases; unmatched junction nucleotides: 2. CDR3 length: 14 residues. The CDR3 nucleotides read TGTGCCAGCAGTTACTCGGGGGGGGGAGAGACCCAGTACTTC. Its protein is CASSYSGGGETQYF.

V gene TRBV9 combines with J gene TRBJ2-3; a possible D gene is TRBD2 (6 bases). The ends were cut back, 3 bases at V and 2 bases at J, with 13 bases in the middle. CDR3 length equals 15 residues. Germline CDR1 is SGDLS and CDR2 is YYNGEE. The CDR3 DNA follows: TGTGCCAGCAGCGAGACAGCGGGTACCACAGATACGCAGTATTTT. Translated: CASSETAGTTDTQYF.

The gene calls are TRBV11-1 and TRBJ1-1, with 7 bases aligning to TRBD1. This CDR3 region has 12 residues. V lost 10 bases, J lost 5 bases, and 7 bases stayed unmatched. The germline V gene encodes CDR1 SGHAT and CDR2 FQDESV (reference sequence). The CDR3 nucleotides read TGTGCCACAGGGGGAGTGGGGACTGAAGCTTTCTTT. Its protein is CATGGVGTEAFF.

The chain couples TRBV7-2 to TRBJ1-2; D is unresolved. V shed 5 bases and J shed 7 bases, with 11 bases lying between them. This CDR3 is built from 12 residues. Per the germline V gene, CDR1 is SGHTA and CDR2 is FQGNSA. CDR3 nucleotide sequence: TGTGCCAGCAGCCCCTACAGTGCTGGCTACACCTTC. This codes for CASSPYSAGYTF.

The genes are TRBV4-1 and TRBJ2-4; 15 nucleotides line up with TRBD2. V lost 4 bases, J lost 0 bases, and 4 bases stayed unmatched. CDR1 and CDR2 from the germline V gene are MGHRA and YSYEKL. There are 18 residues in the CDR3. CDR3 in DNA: TGCGCCAGCAGCCTTGGACTAGCGGGGGGGTTAGCCAAAAACATTCAGTACTTC. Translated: CASSLGLAGGLAKNIQYF.